Included here is one T cell receptor (beta chain) sequence, with context. Its target is unknown. The source of the sample is a study of T cell responses to AZD1222 COVID-19 vaccine. Notes on the study in general: Just a handful of people given AZD1222 tested seropositive at baseline. Unmutated variant regions reportedly attract nearly half of all spike-specific TCRs. Among vaccine-associated CD4 TCRs, coverage spanned spike, with dominance at 160-218 and 743-854. Clonal diversity may have been underestimated in mostly white British donors.

Profiled with immunoSEQ multiplex PCR; TCRdb holds only in-frame clones, not every one. The sample lists around 150,000 clones; 90% were seen once. The germline CDR1 and CDR2 sequences are MGHDK and SYGVNS. This CDR3 has 14 amino acids. V was shortened by 4 bases and J by 8 bases, with 14 bases between the two germline ends. The V gene is TRBV25-1, the J gene TRBJ1-4, with D perhaps matching TRBD1 (6 bases). The input for sequencing was peripheral blood, taken on day 0 of AZD1222 vaccination. The TCR was taken from an adult in good health. The CDR3 spells CASSAYLQGEKLFF. DNA for the CDR3: TGTGCCAGCAGTGCATATCTACAGGGAGAAAAACTGTTTTTT.